This passage covers 23 T cell receptor beta chains from one sample sequenced in a study of cytomegalovirus exposure and HLA in healthy donors. Both 60 Vbeta primers and 13 Jbeta primers went into the PCR. Profiling relied on immunoSEQ multiplex PCR, and the TCRdb table lists in-frame clones only, not all of them. This sample yields approximately 140,000 clones, of which around 85% are seen a single time; more than 1.5% belongs to the top ten. Sequencing was carried out using PBMCs. The receptor set was obtained from a boy younger than 18 in good health and CMV-seronegative.

This chain links TRBV27 with TRBJ1-1; perhaps TRBD1 as D (5 bases). The germline CDR1 and CDR2 sequences are MNHEY and SMNVEV (reference sequence). V lost 6 bases and J 1 base, leaving 9 bases between the germline ends. The CDR3 consists of 13 residues. Written as DNA, the CDR3 is TGTGCCAGCAGCCGGACACGGAACACTGAAGCTTTCTTT. It is translated as CASSRTRNTEAFF.

The genes are TRBV6-1 and TRBJ2-5; D gene ambiguous. V was clipped by 8 bases and J by 5 bases, with 6 bases between them. In germline, CDR1 is MNHNS, CDR2 SASEGT. CDR3 size: 10 residues. CDR3 DNA sequence: TGTGCCAGCCTATACGAGACCCAGTACTTC. Amino acid sequence: CASLYETQYF.

The V gene is TRBV6-5, the J gene TRBJ2-7; 9 bases map to TRBD1. This CDR3 is 15 amino acids long. Germline-derived CDR1 and CDR2 are MNHEY and SVGAGI. V lost 6 bases, J lost 5 bases, and 11 bases stayed unmatched. CDR3 protein: CASSPRDRVIDEQYF. In nucleotides, the CDR3 is TGTGCCAGCAGCCCGCGGGACAGGGTAATAGACGAGCAGTACTTC.

The rearrangement uses TRBV6-5 and TRBJ2-5, with D perhaps matching TRBD1 (6 bases). V dropped 5 bases and J dropped 2 bases, with 12 bases sitting between them. The CDR3 spans 14 residues. Germline CDR1 is MNHEY and CDR2 is SVGAGI. CDR3 amino acids: CASSMGAGQETQYF. The DNA for the CDR3 is TGTGCCAGCAGTATGGGGGCCGGGCAAGAGACCCAGTACTTC.

This clone came up a few times. V and J are TRBV4-3 and TRBJ2-3; 10 nucleotides align to TRBD2. This CDR3 spans 19 amino acids. V lost 1 base and J lost 1; bases outside the gene matches: 11. Germline assignment: CDR1 LGHNA and CDR2 YSLEER. The CDR3 reads CASSQVLAGGAGRTDTQYF. The CDR3 bases are TGCGCCAGCAGCCAAGTTTTAGCGGGAGGTGCTGGTCGCACAGATACGCAGTATTTT.

Comment on this clone: Germline and junction disagree at one end, which may indicate a read error. The same CDR3 arises from other DNA sequences in this sample as well. The V and J genes are TRBV4-1 and TRBJ2-3; no reliable D call. Germline V CDR1 and CDR2: MGHRA, YSYEKL. CDR3 length: 15 amino acids. The CDR3 DNA follows: TGCGCCAGCAGCCAAGATCCGGGTAGCACGGATACGCAGTATTTT. This gives the protein CASSQDPGSTDTQYF.

The rearrangement uses TRBV30 and TRBJ1-2, with 7 bases aligning to TRBD1. With 4 bases clipped from V and 4 bases from J, the junction kept 6 bases outside the gene matches. The CDR3 consists of 13 residues. Per germline, CDR1 GTSNPN and CDR2 SVGIG (reference sequence). This CDR3 reads CAWKDRDGYGYTF. The CDR3 region has the DNA TGTGCCTGGAAAGACAGGGATGGCTATGGCTACACCTTC.

The V and J genes are TRBV28 and TRBJ1-2; 9 nucleotides match TRBD1. The CDR3 is 13 residues long. The germline gives CDR1 MDHEN, CDR2 SYDVKM. Losses at the gene ends were 6 bases for V and 8 bases for J; bases not matched to a gene: 7. The CDR3 nucleotides read TGTGCCAGCAGGACAGGGACAGGGTCGGGCTACACCTTC. Protein: CASRTGTGSGYTF.

The chain links TRBV4-3 to TRBJ2-5, with 14 positions matching TRBD2. Germline CDR1 reads LGHNA; CDR2 reads YSLEER. The CDR3 covers 16 residues. Trimming cost V 4 bases and J 4 bases; bases outside gene matches: 5. Here the CDR3 DNA reads TGCGCCAGCAGCCCGACGGGACTAGCGGGAGTAGAGACCCAGTACTTC. Amino acids: CASSPTGLAGVETQYF.

The V call is TRBV9, the J call TRBJ2-7; 13 bases match TRBD2. CDR1 and CDR2 (germline): SGDLS, YYNGEE. There are 17 residues in the CDR3. J was trimmed by 6 bases and V by 1 base; bases with no gene match: 10. CDR3 DNA sequence: TGTGCCAGCAGCGTATCACCGGGACTAGCGGGGACGGGCGAGCAGTACTTC. Residues: CASSVSPGLAGTGEQYF.

This clone appeared once. The CDR3 coding sequence is TGCGCCAGCAGCTTGGGAGGGTACGAGCAGTACTTC. Encoded protein: CASSLGGYEQYF. This chain uses TRBV5-1 with TRBJ2-7; a weak D match, TRBD2 (5 bases). The CDR3 totals 12 residues. Germline CDR1 and CDR2: SGHRS and YFSETQ. Trimming stripped 0 bases from V and 4 bases from J, with 5 bases between.

The J gene is TRBJ2-5, the V gene TRBV6-5; 8 bases are a match to TRBD2. The germline V gene has CDR1 MNHEY and CDR2 SVGAGI. The CDR3 runs to 15 residues. V trimming: 6 bases; J trimming: 0 bases; junction bases outside the gene matches: 6. The CDR3 bases are TGTGCCAGCAGACTTAGCGGGGTGTACCAAGAGACCCAGTACTTC. Amino acids: CASRLSGVYQETQYF.

Written as DNA, the CDR3 is TGTGCCAGCAGCGGGACTAGCGGGGGGCCTTCCTACGAGCAGTACTTC. Its translation is CASSGTSGGPSYEQYF. The genes are TRBV9 and TRBJ2-7; 14 bases are shared with TRBD2. Germline CDR1 is SGDLS and CDR2 is YYNGEE. V dropped 3 bases and J dropped 1; count of bases not matched to a gene: 3. This CDR3 spans 16 amino acids.

CDR3 region: CASSPGGAATGQYF. As DNA, the CDR3 is TGTGCCAGCTCACCGGGCGGGGCGGCTACGGGGCAGTACTTC. The chain carries TRBV18 and TRBJ2-7; possibly TRBD2 for D (6 bases). The CDR3 covers 14 residues. Trimming shortened V by 3 bases and J by 9 bases, and 18 bases separated the two germline ends. Germline loops: CDR1 KGHSH, CDR2 LQKENI.

The genes are TRBV10-3 and TRBJ2-7; D may be TRBD2 (6 bases). This CDR3 spans 13 amino acids. The germline V gene has CDR1 ENHRY and CDR2 SYGVKD. The V end lost 8 bases, the J end lost 5 bases, and 16 bases lay between the germline ends. This CDR3 reads CAIGAGRTHEQYF. In nucleotides, the CDR3 is TGTGCCATCGGTGCGGGAAGAACCCACGAGCAGTACTTC.

The chain couples TRBV7-6 to TRBJ2-1, with TRBD2 as a possible D gene (6 bases). Germline V lookup: CDR1 SGHVS, CDR2 FNYEAQ. Trimming shortened V by 3 bases and J by 5 bases, and 11 bases separated the two germline ends. The CDR3 sequence is 14 residues long. The CDR3 DNA reads as TGTGCCAGCAGCTTGGGGGGATTTCACAATGAGCAGTTCTTC. This codes for CASSLGGFHNEQFF. Full variable domain (outside the CDR3, taken from reference TRBV7-6 and TRBJ2-1): GAGVSQSPRYKVTKRGQDVALRCDPISGHVSLYWYRQALGQGPEFLTYFNYEAQQDKSGLPNDRFSAERPEGSISTLTIQRTEQRDSAMYRCASSLGGFHNEQFFGPGTRLTVL.

This clone turned up a few times. V usage is TRBV7-9 and J usage is TRBJ2-7, with 8 bases aligning to TRBD2. Trimming removed 2 bases from V and 7 bases from J; junction bases left unmatched: 1. The CDR3 covers 12 residues. The germline gives CDR1 SEHNR, CDR2 FQNEAQ (reference sequence). CDR3 region: CASSLLAGEQYF. The DNA of the CDR3 is TGTGCCAGCAGCTTATTAGCGGGGGAGCAGTACTTC.

The rearrangement uses TRBV6-5 and TRBJ2-3; no definite D call. In germline, CDR1 is MNHEY, CDR2 SVGAGI. The CDR3 is made up of 14 amino acids. Trimming took off 4 bases at V and 1 base at J, with 9 bases between the two ends. In nucleotides, the CDR3 is TGTGCCAGCAGTTTCTTAACGGGCACAGATACGCAGTATTTT. Translated: CASSFLTGTDTQYF.

The chain combines TRBV6-4 with TRBJ2-3, with 8 bases aligning to TRBD2. Germline CDR1 and CDR2: MRHNA and SNTAGT. The CDR3 has 17 amino acids. V gave up 0 bases and J gave up 1 base; unmatched junction bases: 6. CDR3 residues: CASSDSKSGGGTDTQYF. CDR3 in DNA: TGTGCCAGCAGTGACTCAAAGAGCGGGGGTGGCACAGATACGCAGTATTTT.

The V and J genes are TRBV29-1 and TRBJ2-1, with D uncertain. The V end was cut by 2 bases, the J end by 0 bases, with 8 bases between. Germline V gene sequence: CDR1 SQVTM, CDR2 ANQGSEA. CDR3 length equals 14 residues. Written as DNA, the CDR3 is TGCAGCGTTGAAATTACTAACTCCTACAATGAGCAGTTCTTC. Amino acids: CSVEITNSYNEQFF.

The V call is TRBV4-1, the J call TRBJ2-5, with 8 bases identical to TRBD2. Germline CDR1 is MGHRA and CDR2 is YSYEKL. V dropped 4 bases and J dropped 5; count of bases not matched to a gene: 9. The CDR3 has 15 residues. CDR3 coding DNA: TGCGCCAGCAGCCCCAGCGGGGGAGTAGGGGAGACCCAGTACTTC. Its translation is CASSPSGGVGETQYF.

The genes are TRBV11-3 and TRBJ2-5, with D perhaps TRBD1 (6 bases). CDR3 size: 15 residues. Trimming cost V 5 bases and J 3 bases, with 16 bases left between them. Germline V lookup: CDR1 SGHNT, CDR2 YENEEA. The CDR3 bases are TGTGCCAGCAGCACAGGGCAGGACAGTAAAGAGACCCAGTACTTC. Protein product: CASSTGQDSKETQYF.

This clone occurred once. The genes are TRBV2 and TRBJ1-1, with D uncertain. CDR3 length: 15 residues. V gave up 7 bases and J gave up 2 bases, with 17 bases separating them. Germline loops: CDR1 SNHLY, CDR2 FYNNEI. CDR3 protein: CASTTNGLTNTEAFF. The CDR3 bases are TGTGCCAGCACCACTAATGGTCTCACTAACACTGAAGCTTTCTTT.